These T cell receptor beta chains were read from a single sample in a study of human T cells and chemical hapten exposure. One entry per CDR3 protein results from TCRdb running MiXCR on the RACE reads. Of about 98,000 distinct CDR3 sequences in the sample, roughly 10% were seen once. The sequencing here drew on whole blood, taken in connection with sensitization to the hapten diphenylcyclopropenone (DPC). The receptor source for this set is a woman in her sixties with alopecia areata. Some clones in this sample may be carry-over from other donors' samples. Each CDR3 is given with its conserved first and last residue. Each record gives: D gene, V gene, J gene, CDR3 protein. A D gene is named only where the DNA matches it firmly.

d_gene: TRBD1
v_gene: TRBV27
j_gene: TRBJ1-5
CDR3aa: CASSGQGGVQPQHF

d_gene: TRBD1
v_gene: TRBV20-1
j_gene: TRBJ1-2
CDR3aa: CSASDRANYGYTF

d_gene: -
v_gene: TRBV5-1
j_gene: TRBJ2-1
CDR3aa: CASSLTGQDNEQFF

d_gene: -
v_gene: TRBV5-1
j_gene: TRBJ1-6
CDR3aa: CASSLFWGSPLHF

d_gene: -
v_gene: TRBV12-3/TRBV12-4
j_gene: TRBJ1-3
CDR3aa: CARGSSGNTIYF

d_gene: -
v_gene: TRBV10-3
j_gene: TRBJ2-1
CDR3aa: CAISESNRGEQFF

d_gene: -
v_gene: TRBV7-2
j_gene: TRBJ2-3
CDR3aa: CASSIDTQYF

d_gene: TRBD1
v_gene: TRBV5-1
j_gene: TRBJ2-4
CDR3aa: CASSFGQGGIQYF

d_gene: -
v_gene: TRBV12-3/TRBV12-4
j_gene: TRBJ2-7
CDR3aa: CASSPGGTVPNEQYF

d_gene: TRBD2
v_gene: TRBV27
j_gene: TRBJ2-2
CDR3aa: CASSLSPGGTGELFF

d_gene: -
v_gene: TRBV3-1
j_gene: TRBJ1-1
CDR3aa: CASSLTSTRARGSEAFF

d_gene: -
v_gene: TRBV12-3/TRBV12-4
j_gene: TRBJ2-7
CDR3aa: CASRPVGSYEQYF

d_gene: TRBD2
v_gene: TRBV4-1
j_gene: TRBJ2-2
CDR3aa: CASSQELRGANTGELFF

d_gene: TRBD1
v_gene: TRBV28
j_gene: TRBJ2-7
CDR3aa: CASSPMTGHSYEQYF